Reported below is one T cell receptor (beta chain). The antigen is not known. This entry belongs to a study of graft-versus-host responses after intestinal transplantation. The CDR3 totals 15 residues. The germline V gene has CDR1 MDHEN and CDR2 SYDVKM. Trimming left V 6 bases short and J 0 bases short, with 12 bases between. The protocol was immunoSEQ multiplex PCR, while the TCRdb copy is restricted to in-frame clones and leaves out a portion. The sample records 85,000 to 100,000 clones, roughly nine tenths being singletons. The sequencing here drew on unstimulated CD4+ T cells sorted from spleen or lymph node cells, taken before intestinal transplant. The clonotype was recovered from a human donor who received an intestinal transplant. The rearrangement links TRBV28 to TRBJ1-3; the D is unclear. Written as DNA, the CDR3 is TGTGCCAGCAGCTCCCCTCGGTTCTCTGGAAACACCATATATTTT. Residues: CASSSPRFSGNTIYF. Complete variable domain (other parts from reference TRBV28 and TRBJ1-3): DVKVTQSSRYLVKRTGEKVFLECVQDMDHENMFWYRQDPGLGLRLIYFSYDVKMKEKGDIPEGYSVSREKKERFSLILESASTNQTSMYLCASSSPRFSGNTIYFGEGSWLTVV.